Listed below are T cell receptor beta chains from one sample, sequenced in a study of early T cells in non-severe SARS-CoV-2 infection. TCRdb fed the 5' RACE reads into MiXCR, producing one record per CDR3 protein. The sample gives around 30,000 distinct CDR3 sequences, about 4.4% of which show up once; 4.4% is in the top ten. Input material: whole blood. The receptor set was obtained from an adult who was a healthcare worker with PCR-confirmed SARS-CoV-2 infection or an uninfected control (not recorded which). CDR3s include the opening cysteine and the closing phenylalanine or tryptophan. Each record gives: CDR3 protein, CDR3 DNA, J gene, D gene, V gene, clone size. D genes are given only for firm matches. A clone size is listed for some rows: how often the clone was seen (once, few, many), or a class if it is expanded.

CDR3aa: CASSLGAGDYTEAFF
CDR3nt: TGTGCCAGCAGCTTAGGGGCCGGCGACTACACTGAAGCTTTCTTT
j_gene: TRBJ1-1
d_gene: .
v_gene: TRBV7-9
abundance: many

CDR3aa: CASSLVLLDEQYF
CDR3nt: TGCGCCAGCAGCTTGGTTCTACTGGACGAGCAGTACTTC
j_gene: TRBJ2-7
d_gene: .
v_gene: TRBV5-1
abundance: many

CDR3aa: CASSLGEGSYNSPLHF
CDR3nt: TGTGCCAGCAGTTTAGGGGAAGGCTCCTATAATTCACCCCTCCACTTT
j_gene: TRBJ1-6
d_gene: .
v_gene: TRBV28
abundance: many

CDR3aa: CAISEPGLAVTDTQYF
CDR3nt: TGTGCCATCAGTGAGCCAGGACTAGCCGTCACAGATACGCAGTATTTT
j_gene: TRBJ2-3
d_gene: TRBD2
v_gene: TRBV10-3
abundance: once

CDR3aa: CASSSGGLVETQYF
CDR3nt: TGTGCCAGCAGTTCAGGGGGACTAGTAGAGACCCAGTACTTC
j_gene: TRBJ2-5
d_gene: .
v_gene: TRBV11-2
abundance: many

CDR3aa: CASSPRGVAGVYEQYF
CDR3nt: TGTGCCAGCAGCCCAAGGGGCGTAGCGGGTGTTTACGAGCAGTACTTC
j_gene: TRBJ2-7
d_gene: TRBD2
v_gene: TRBV7-3
abundance: many

CDR3aa: CASSIGGGEGNEQFF
CDR3nt: TGTGCCAGTAGTATAGGCGGGGGTGAGGGCAATGAGCAGTTCTTC
j_gene: TRBJ2-1
d_gene: TRBD2
v_gene: TRBV19
abundance: .

CDR3aa: CASSENYGYTF
CDR3nt: TGCGCCAGCAGTGAGAACTATGGCTACACCTTC
j_gene: TRBJ1-2
d_gene: .
v_gene: TRBV10-2
abundance: many

CDR3aa: CASSLVTSGTYEQYF
CDR3nt: TGTGCCAGCAGTTTGGTTACTAGCGGGACATACGAGCAGTACTTC
j_gene: TRBJ2-7
d_gene: TRBD2
v_gene: TRBV28
abundance: many

CDR3aa: CASSPTLGTGARGHTEAFF
CDR3nt: TGTGCCAGCAGCCCGACACTGGGTACGGGGGCGCGGGGTCACACTGAAGCTTTCTTT
j_gene: TRBJ1-1
d_gene: .
v_gene: TRBV3-1
abundance: many

CDR3aa: CASSLSGVGMNTEAFF
CDR3nt: TGTGCCAGCAGTTTATCGGGGGTCGGTATGAACACTGAAGCTTTCTTT
j_gene: TRBJ1-1
d_gene: .
v_gene: TRBV28
abundance: many

CDR3aa: CASSLVGSGEQFF
CDR3nt: TGTGCCAGCAGCTTAGTCGGGAGTGGCGAGCAGTTCTTC
j_gene: TRBJ2-1
d_gene: .
v_gene: TRBV7-8
abundance: .

CDR3aa: CAGNRGYNNEQFF
CDR3nt: TGTGCCGGTAACAGGGGTTACAACAATGAGCAGTTCTTC
j_gene: TRBJ2-1
d_gene: TRBD1
v_gene: TRBV30
abundance: .

CDR3aa: CASSISGSADTQYF
CDR3nt: TGTGCCAGCAGCATTAGCGGGAGTGCGGATACGCAGTATTTT
j_gene: TRBJ2-3
d_gene: TRBD2
v_gene: TRBV7-9
abundance: many

CDR3aa: CASSLISGPQETQYF
CDR3nt: TGCGCCAGCAGCTTGATTAGCGGACCGCAAGAGACCCAGTACTTC
j_gene: TRBJ2-5
d_gene: .
v_gene: TRBV5-1
abundance: many

CDR3aa: CASSVRTGVVNEQFF
CDR3nt: TGTGCCAGCAGCGTACGGACAGGGGTCGTCAATGAGCAGTTCTTC
j_gene: TRBJ2-1
d_gene: TRBD1
v_gene: TRBV9
abundance: medium-sized

CDR3aa: CASSLVLPGRGEKLFF
CDR3nt: TGTGCCAGCAGCTTGGTTCTCCCGGGCAGGGGGGAAAAACTGTTTTTT
j_gene: TRBJ1-4
d_gene: TRBD1
v_gene: TRBV5-5
abundance: few

CDR3aa: CASSFSRPSGANVLTF
CDR3nt: TGTGCCAGCAGTTTTTCGAGGCCGTCTGGGGCCAACGTCCTGACTTTC
j_gene: TRBJ2-6
d_gene: .
v_gene: TRBV28
abundance: many

CDR3aa: CASTLRGGTAGYTF
CDR3nt: TGTGCCAGCACCCTTCGGGGGGGGACAGCGGGCTACACCTTC
j_gene: TRBJ1-2
d_gene: TRBD1
v_gene: TRBV6-1
abundance: .

CDR3aa: CASSVSSGSSYNEQFF
CDR3nt: TGTGCCAGCAGCGTATCTAGCGGGAGCTCCTACAATGAGCAGTTCTTC
j_gene: TRBJ2-1
d_gene: TRBD2
v_gene: TRBV11-1
abundance: .

CDR3aa: CATPRKGHLYSNQPQHF
CDR3nt: TGTGCCACCCCTCGGAAGGGCCACCTCTATAGCAATCAGCCCCAGCATTTT
j_gene: TRBJ1-5
d_gene: .
v_gene: TRBV24-1
abundance: .

CDR3aa: CSARDPSSVAGASTEAFF
CDR3nt: TGCAGTGCTAGAGATCCCTCCTCAGTAGCGGGCGCTAGCACTGAAGCTTTCTTT
j_gene: TRBJ1-1
d_gene: .
v_gene: TRBV20-1
abundance: .

CDR3aa: CASSLRSGALGTDTQYF
CDR3nt: TGTGCCAGCAGCTTACGTAGCGGGGCCCTGGGCACAGATACGCAGTATTTT
j_gene: TRBJ2-3
d_gene: TRBD2
v_gene: TRBV11-2
abundance: many

CDR3aa: CASSVTGSNQPQHF
CDR3nt: TGTGCCAGCAGCGTAACAGGGAGCAATCAGCCCCAGCATTTT
j_gene: TRBJ1-5
d_gene: .
v_gene: TRBV9
abundance: many

CDR3aa: CASQGVRAGELFF
CDR3nt: TGTGCCAGCCAGGGGGTACGGGCCGGGGAGCTGTTTTTT
j_gene: TRBJ2-2
d_gene: TRBD1
v_gene: TRBV2
abundance: many

CDR3aa: CASSPAGWDYEQYF
CDR3nt: TGTGCCAGTTCGCCGGCAGGGTGGGACTACGAGCAGTACTTC
j_gene: TRBJ2-7
d_gene: .
v_gene: TRBV19
abundance: many

CDR3aa: CASSSQGPYEQYF
CDR3nt: TGTGCCAGCAGTTCACAGGGGCCCTACGAGCAGTACTTC
j_gene: TRBJ2-7
d_gene: TRBD1
v_gene: TRBV28
abundance: many

CDR3aa: CASSLLGGNTGELFF
CDR3nt: TGTGCCAGCAGCTTGTTAGGCGGAAACACCGGGGAGCTGTTTTTT
j_gene: TRBJ2-2
d_gene: .
v_gene: TRBV5-4
abundance: many

CDR3aa: CSGEGGSTEAFF
CDR3nt: TGCAGCGGGGAGGGCGGGAGCACTGAAGCTTTCTTT
j_gene: TRBJ1-1
d_gene: .
v_gene: TRBV29-1
abundance: .

CDR3aa: CASRRDSSYEQYF
CDR3nt: TGTGCCAGCAGGAGGGACTCGTCCTACGAGCAGTACTTC
j_gene: TRBJ2-7
d_gene: .
v_gene: TRBV2
abundance: many

CDR3aa: CSVPTSGRTDTQYF
CDR3nt: TGCAGCGTCCCGACTAGCGGGAGAACAGATACGCAGTATTTT
j_gene: TRBJ2-3
d_gene: TRBD2
v_gene: TRBV29-1
abundance: many

CDR3aa: CASSPRDMNTEAFF
CDR3nt: TGTGCCAGCAGCCCCAGGGACATGAACACTGAAGCTTTCTTT
j_gene: TRBJ1-1
d_gene: .
v_gene: TRBV3-1
abundance: few

CDR3aa: CASSSSGTPASTQYF
CDR3nt: TGTGCCAGCAGCTCCTCCGGGACCCCCGCAAGTACGCAGTATTTT
j_gene: TRBJ2-3
d_gene: .
v_gene: TRBV7-3
abundance: many

CDR3aa: CASSPAGRPLEQFF
CDR3nt: TGTGCCAGCAGCCCCGCTGGGAGGCCGCTTGAGCAGTTCTTC
j_gene: TRBJ2-1
d_gene: .
v_gene: TRBV7-2
abundance: many

CDR3aa: CSARWQMGGTNEKLFF
CDR3nt: TGCAGTGCTAGGTGGCAAATGGGGGGGACTAATGAAAAACTGTTTTTT
j_gene: TRBJ1-4
d_gene: .
v_gene: TRBV20-1
abundance: many

CDR3aa: CAWGGQYQETQYF
CDR3nt: TGTGCCTGGGGGGGACAATACCAAGAGACCCAGTACTTC
j_gene: TRBJ2-5
d_gene: .
v_gene: TRBV30
abundance: .

CDR3aa: CSVEVQGSGEQYF
CDR3nt: TGCAGCGTTGAAGTACAGGGGTCAGGCGAGCAGTACTTC
j_gene: TRBJ2-7
d_gene: TRBD1
v_gene: TRBV29-1
abundance: .

CDR3aa: CASRTDTPRETQYF
CDR3nt: TGTGCCAGCAGAACGGACACCCCCAGGGAGACCCAGTACTTC
j_gene: TRBJ2-5
d_gene: .
v_gene: TRBV28
abundance: many

CDR3aa: CAISESGGGEQYF
CDR3nt: TGTGCCATCAGTGAGTCGGGAGGGGGCGAGCAGTACTTC
j_gene: TRBJ2-7
d_gene: .
v_gene: TRBV10-3
abundance: many

CDR3aa: CATSPATLEQFF
CDR3nt: TGTGCCACCAGCCCCGCGACTCTCGAGCAGTTCTTC
j_gene: TRBJ2-1
d_gene: .
v_gene: TRBV15
abundance: many

CDR3aa: CASSIGGRVSNEQFF
CDR3nt: TGTGCCAGTAGTATCGGGGGGAGGGTTTCAAATGAGCAGTTCTTC
j_gene: TRBJ2-1
d_gene: TRBD2
v_gene: TRBV19
abundance: many

CDR3aa: CASRWDFTFDEQYF
CDR3nt: TGTGCCAGCAGATGGGACTTTACCTTCGACGAGCAGTACTTC
j_gene: TRBJ2-7
d_gene: .
v_gene: TRBV6-5
abundance: many

CDR3aa: CASSHGGLAGDAQYF
CDR3nt: TGTGCCAGCAGCCACGGCGGACTAGCGGGAGATGCCCAGTACTTC
j_gene: TRBJ2-5
d_gene: TRBD2
v_gene: TRBV4-2
abundance: many

CDR3aa: CASSLDPGLALRGEQFF
CDR3nt: TGCGCCAGCAGTCTAGACCCGGGACTAGCGTTACGGGGTGAGCAGTTCTTC
j_gene: TRBJ2-1
d_gene: TRBD2
v_gene: TRBV10-2
abundance: few

CDR3aa: CATSDLRGTTDTQYF
CDR3nt: TGTGCCACCAGTGATTTGCGGGGTACCACAGATACGCAGTATTTT
j_gene: TRBJ2-3
d_gene: .
v_gene: TRBV24-1
abundance: many

CDR3aa: CASSSGTGFYEQYF
CDR3nt: TGTGCCAGCAGCTCCGGGACAGGGTTCTACGAGCAGTACTTC
j_gene: TRBJ2-7
d_gene: TRBD1
v_gene: TRBV7-2
abundance: many

CDR3aa: CASSLLQGAFSGANVLTF
CDR3nt: TGCGCCAGCAGCTTGCTTCAGGGGGCTTTCTCTGGGGCCAACGTCCTGACTTTC
j_gene: TRBJ2-6
d_gene: TRBD1
v_gene: TRBV5-1
abundance: .

CDR3aa: CASRTERQGQPQHF
CDR3nt: TGTGCCAGTAGGACAGAACGTCAAGGGCAGCCCCAGCATTTT
j_gene: TRBJ1-5
d_gene: .
v_gene: TRBV12-3/TRBV12-4
abundance: many

CDR3aa: CASTRQFEAFF
CDR3nt: TGTGCCAGCACTAGACAGTTTGAAGCTTTCTTT
j_gene: TRBJ1-1
d_gene: .
v_gene: TRBV28
abundance: many

CDR3aa: CASSLRGRFHQPQHF
CDR3nt: TGTGCCAGCAGTCTCCGGGGGCGCTTCCATCAGCCCCAGCATTTT
j_gene: TRBJ1-5
d_gene: .
v_gene: TRBV27
abundance: many

CDR3aa: CSAELAGTSGSFGTDTQYF
CDR3nt: TGCAGTGCTGAATTAGCCGGGACTAGCGGGAGTTTTGGCACAGATACGCAGTATTTT
j_gene: TRBJ2-3
d_gene: TRBD2
v_gene: TRBV20-1
abundance: many

CDR3aa: CSVLLGWQETQYF
CDR3nt: TGCAGCGTCCTACTAGGTTGGCAAGAGACCCAGTACTTC
j_gene: TRBJ2-5
d_gene: .
v_gene: TRBV29-1
abundance: many

CDR3aa: CSGKRDGNTEAFF
CDR3nt: TGCAGTGGGAAAAGGGACGGGAACACTGAAGCTTTCTTT
j_gene: TRBJ1-1
d_gene: .
v_gene: TRBV20-1
abundance: many

CDR3aa: CASSLSGPLGGNTIYF
CDR3nt: TGTGCCAGCAGTTTATCTGGCCCCTTGGGAGGAAACACCATATATTTT
j_gene: TRBJ1-3
d_gene: .
v_gene: TRBV27
abundance: few

CDR3aa: CASSPNRGLISSEAFF
CDR3nt: TGTGCCAGCAGTCCCAACAGGGGGCTTATTAGCTCTGAAGCTTTCTTT
j_gene: TRBJ1-1
d_gene: TRBD1
v_gene: TRBV28
abundance: medium-sized

CDR3aa: CASSLGAGASQYF
CDR3nt: TGTGCCAGCAGTTTAGGGGCCGGGGCATCGCAGTATTTT
j_gene: TRBJ2-3
d_gene: .
v_gene: TRBV12-3/TRBV12-4
abundance: many

CDR3aa: CASSLAGVSSYEQYF
CDR3nt: TGTGCCAGCAGTCTAGCGGGAGTGAGCTCCTACGAGCAGTACTTC
j_gene: TRBJ2-7
d_gene: TRBD2
v_gene: TRBV28
abundance: many

CDR3aa: CASSVGGRDTGELFF
CDR3nt: TGTGCCAGCAGCGTAGGAGGGAGGGACACCGGGGAGCTGTTTTTT
j_gene: TRBJ2-2
d_gene: TRBD2
v_gene: TRBV9
abundance: many

CDR3aa: CAISVEGLNTEAFF
CDR3nt: TGTGCCATCAGTGTAGAGGGGTTGAACACTGAAGCTTTCTTT
j_gene: TRBJ1-1
d_gene: .
v_gene: TRBV10-3
abundance: many